The subject of this entry is one TCR beta chain. Its antigen has not been determined. Within one base of it there is no much larger clone, and no base qualities were kept. The data derive from a study of technical replicates of blood from a few donors (dated 2017 in TCRdb). The library relied on the immunoSEQ multiplex PCR assay. TCRdb took over this immuneACCESS table, retaining in-frame rearrangements with V and J assigned. Such tables are incomplete; in checked studies, under half of the missing clones stem from an unresolved V gene, and the remainder is unexplained. The sample table holds 55,000 to 75,000 clones, of which over 90% were seen once. The ten largest clonotypes hold roughly 4.2% of the sample. CDR1 and CDR2, per the germline V gene, are SGDLS and YYNGEE. The CDR3 spans 15 residues, from the cysteine through the phenylalanine. The read is trimmed to its CDR3 DNA, 45 bases read in frame from base 1. Deletion took 4 bases off V and 4 bases off J, with a span of 15 bases between the germline ends.

The chain employs TRBV9 and TRBJ2-1; TRBD2 is a weak D gene call, 6 bases matching. The material sequenced was PBMCs. This clonotype was obtained from a human donor in good health. Some clones in this sample may be carry-over from other donors' samples. The CDR3 amino acid sequence is: CASSRDSKLYNEQFF. The base sequence is TGTGCCAGCAGCCGGGACTCAAAGCTTTACAATGAGCAGTTCTTC.